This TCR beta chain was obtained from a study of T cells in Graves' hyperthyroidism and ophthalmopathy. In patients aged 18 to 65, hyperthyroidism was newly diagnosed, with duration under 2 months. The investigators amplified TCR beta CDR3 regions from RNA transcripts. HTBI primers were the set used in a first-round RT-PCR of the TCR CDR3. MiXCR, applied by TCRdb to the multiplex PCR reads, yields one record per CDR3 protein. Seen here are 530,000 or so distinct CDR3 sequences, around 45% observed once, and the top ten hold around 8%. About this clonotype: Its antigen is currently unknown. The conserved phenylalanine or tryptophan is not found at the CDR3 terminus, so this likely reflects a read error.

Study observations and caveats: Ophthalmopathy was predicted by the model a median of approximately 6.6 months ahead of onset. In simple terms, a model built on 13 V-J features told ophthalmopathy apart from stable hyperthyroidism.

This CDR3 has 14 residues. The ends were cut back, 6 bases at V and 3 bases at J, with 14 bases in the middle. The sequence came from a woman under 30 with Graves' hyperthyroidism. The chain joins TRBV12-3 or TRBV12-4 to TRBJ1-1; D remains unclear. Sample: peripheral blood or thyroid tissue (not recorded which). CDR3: CASRGRSEDTEAFL. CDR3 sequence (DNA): TGTGCCAGCAGGGGCCGGAGTGAGGACACTGAAGCTTTCCTT.